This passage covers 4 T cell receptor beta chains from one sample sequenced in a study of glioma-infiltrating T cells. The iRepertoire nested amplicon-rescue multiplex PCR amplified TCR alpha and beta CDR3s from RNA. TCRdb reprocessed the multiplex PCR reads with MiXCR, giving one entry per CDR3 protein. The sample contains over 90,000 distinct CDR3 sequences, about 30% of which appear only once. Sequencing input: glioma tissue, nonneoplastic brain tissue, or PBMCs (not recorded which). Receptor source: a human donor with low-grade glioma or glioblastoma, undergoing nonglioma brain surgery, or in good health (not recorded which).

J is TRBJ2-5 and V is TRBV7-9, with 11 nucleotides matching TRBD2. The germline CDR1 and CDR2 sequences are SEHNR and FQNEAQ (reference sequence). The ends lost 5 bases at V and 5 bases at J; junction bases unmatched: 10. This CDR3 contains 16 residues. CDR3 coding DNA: TGTGCCAGCAGCCCCGCGACTAGCGGGGAAGTCGAGACCCAGTACTTC. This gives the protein CASSPATSGEVETQYF.

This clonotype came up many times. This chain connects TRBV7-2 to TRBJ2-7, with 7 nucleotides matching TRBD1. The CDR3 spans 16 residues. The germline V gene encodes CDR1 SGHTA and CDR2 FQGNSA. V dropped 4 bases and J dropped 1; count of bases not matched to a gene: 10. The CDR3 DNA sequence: TGTGCCAGCAGCTCATGGGACAGAGCCAAATCCTACGAGCAGTACTTC. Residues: CASSSWDRAKSYEQYF. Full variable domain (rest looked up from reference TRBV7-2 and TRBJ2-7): GAGVSQSPSNKVTEKGKDVELRCDPISGHTALYWYRQSLGQGLEFLIYFQGNSAPDKSGLPSDRFSAERTGGSVSTLTIQRTQQEDSAVYLCASSSWDRAKSYEQYFGPGTRLTVT.

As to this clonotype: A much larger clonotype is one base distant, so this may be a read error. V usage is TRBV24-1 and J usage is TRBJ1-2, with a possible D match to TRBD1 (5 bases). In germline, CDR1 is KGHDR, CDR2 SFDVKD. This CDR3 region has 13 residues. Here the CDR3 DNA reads TGTGCCACCAGTGACGACAGCGTTTATGGCTGCACCTTC. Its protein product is CATSDDSVYGCTF.

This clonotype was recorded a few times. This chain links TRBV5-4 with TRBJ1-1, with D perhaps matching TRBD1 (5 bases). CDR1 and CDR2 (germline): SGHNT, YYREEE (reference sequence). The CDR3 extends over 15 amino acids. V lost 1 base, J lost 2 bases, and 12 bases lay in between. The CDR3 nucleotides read TGTGCCAGCAGCTTGTCATGGGGCCTCAACACTGAAGCTTTCTTT. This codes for CASSLSWGLNTEAFF.